This T cell receptor (beta chain) is from a study of PD-L1 blockade in urothelial cancer. Study details: Enrolled patients had been treated previously with 0 to 3 chemotherapy regimens. Blood was evaluated 3 weeks (second dose) and 6 weeks after therapy began.

Each patient contributed between 1 and 8 total time points of blood mononuclear cells, pretreatment and during treatment. Study results and caveats: Durable-benefit patients had greater expansion of tumor-associated blood clones at 3 weeks.

Sequencing used immunoSEQ multiplex PCR; TCRdb keeps in-frame clones, though not all of them. This sample has about 88,000 clones, with 85% to 95% found just once. The germline gives CDR1 ENHRY, CDR2 SYGVKD. The V segment lost 8 bases and the J segment 4 bases; nucleotides outside the gene matches: 3. The CDR3 is 13 amino acids. Concerning this clone itself: As yet, its antigen is unknown.

The source of this sequence is a man aged 60 to 69 with urothelial cancer. The chain joins TRBV10-3 to TRBJ2-1; 9 bases line up with TRBD2. Sequences were derived from PBMCs, sampled around atezolizumab (anti-PD-L1) treatment. The CDR3 here is CAIAGGSYNEQFF. The DNA for the CDR3 is TGTGCCATCGCGGGAGGGTCGTACAATGAGCAGTTCTTC.